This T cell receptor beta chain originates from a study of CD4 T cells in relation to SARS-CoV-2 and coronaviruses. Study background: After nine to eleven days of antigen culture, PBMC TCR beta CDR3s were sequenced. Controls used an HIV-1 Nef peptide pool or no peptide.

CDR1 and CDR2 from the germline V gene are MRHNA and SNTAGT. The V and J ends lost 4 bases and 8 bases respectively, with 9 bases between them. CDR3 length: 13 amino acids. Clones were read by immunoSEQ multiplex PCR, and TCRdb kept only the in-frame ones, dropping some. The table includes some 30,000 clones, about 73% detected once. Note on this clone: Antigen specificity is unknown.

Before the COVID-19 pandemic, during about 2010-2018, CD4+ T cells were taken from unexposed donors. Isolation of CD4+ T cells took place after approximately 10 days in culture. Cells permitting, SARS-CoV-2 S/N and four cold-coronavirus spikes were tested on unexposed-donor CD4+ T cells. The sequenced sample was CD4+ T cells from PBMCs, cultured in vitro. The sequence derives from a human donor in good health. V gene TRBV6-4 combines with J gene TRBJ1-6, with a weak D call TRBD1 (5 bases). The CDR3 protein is CASSAGTYSPLHF. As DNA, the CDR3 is TGTGCCAGCAGTGCCGGGACTTATTCACCCCTCCACTTT.